This T cell receptor (beta chain) was retrieved from a study of shared clonotypes between healthy human individuals. Study outcomes and limitations: Among donors, the sharing of clonotypes was expected to be influenced by sequencing depth.

With regard to this clone: Its specificity is unknown.

Some clones are missing from TCRdb's copy, which holds only in-frame ones; the method was immunoSEQ multiplex PCR. Here the sample spans about 2.4 million clones, approximately 93% being singletons. Germline CDR1 reads SGHVS; CDR2 reads FNYEAQ. The CDR3 spans 14 residues. The ends were cut back, 3 bases at V and 1 base at J, with 9 bases in the middle. This sequence originates from a man aged 18-30 years in good health. Some clones in this sample may be carry-over from other donors' samples. The chain uses TRBV7-6 and TRBJ1-1; possible D gene TRBD1, 5 bases. What was sequenced was naive CD4+ T cells from PBMCs. As to subset: CD45RA+ positively selected. DNA for the CDR3: TGTGCCAGCAGCTTGACCCAGGGGAACACTGAAGCTTTCTTT. Translating it yields CASSLTQGNTEAFF.